The text below deals with one T cell receptor beta chain. Its antigen remains unidentified. The sample originates from a study of T cell repertoires in cytomegalovirus infection. For the study at large: CMV infection together with matching HLA type was indicated by public TCR beta signatures.

TCRdb itself ran the reads through MiXCR, one entry per CDR3 protein. Among 55,000 to 70,000 distinct CDR3 sequences listed, 22% were seen once. J gave up 4 bases and V 6 bases, and 6 bases lay outside the gene matches. This CDR3 contains 14 residues. Germline CDR1 and CDR2: LNHDA and SQIVND (reference sequence). The source is a human donor in good health (CMV status not recorded). Some clones in this sample may be carry-over from other donors' samples. The material sequenced was PBMCs, sequenced either directly or after in vitro stimulation (not recorded which). The chain joins TRBV19 to TRBJ1-2; 9 bases map to TRBD1. The CDR3 spells CASRRMGQGYGYTF. The CDR3 DNA follows: TGTGCCAGTAGAAGAATGGGACAGGGCTATGGCTACACCTTC.